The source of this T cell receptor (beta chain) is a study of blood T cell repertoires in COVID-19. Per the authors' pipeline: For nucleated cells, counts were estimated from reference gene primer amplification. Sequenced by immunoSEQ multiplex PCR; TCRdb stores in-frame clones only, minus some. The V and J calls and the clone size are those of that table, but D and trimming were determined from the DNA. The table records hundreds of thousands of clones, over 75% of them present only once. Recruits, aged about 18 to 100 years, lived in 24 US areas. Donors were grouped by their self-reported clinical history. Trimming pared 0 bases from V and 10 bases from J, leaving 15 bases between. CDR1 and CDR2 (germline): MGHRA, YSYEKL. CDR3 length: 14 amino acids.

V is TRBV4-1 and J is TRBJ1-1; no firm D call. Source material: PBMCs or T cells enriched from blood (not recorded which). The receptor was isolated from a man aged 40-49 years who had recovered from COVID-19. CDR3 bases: TGCGCCAGCAGCCAAGATCACCAGGCCCGGGGAGCTTTCTTT. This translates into CASSQDHQARGAFF.